This entry describes one TCR beta chain. Its antigen remains unknown. V trimming: 3 bases; J trimming: 5 bases; junction bases outside the gene matches: 10. The CDR3 consists of 16 residues. Germline loops: CDR1 SGDLS, CDR2 YYNGEE. PBMCs yielded sorted CD4+ and CD8+ T cells. The data were taken from a study of CD8+ T cells in alopecia areata. Overall study findings and caveats: Compared with mice, patients displayed less clear TCR sharing, possibly for HLA-related reasons. An increase in clonality over normal scalp was evident in lesional scalp, especially alopecia totalis/universalis. Scalp sequencing captures resident alphabeta T cells of normal skin too.

Sequencing relied on a cDNA template that was reverse transcribed from extracted RNA. The repertoire was sequenced with immunoSEQ multiplex PCR; TCRdb's copy has only in-frame clones and lacks some. The sample records about 200,000 clones, just over 55% being singletons. The chain recombines TRBV9 with TRBJ2-1; 8 bases map to TRBD2. The TCR comes from a human donor in good health. Specimen: CD8+ T cells sorted from blood. The CDR3 loop is CASSGRLARGDNEQFF. The CDR3 nucleotides are TGTGCCAGCAGCGGACGACTCGCGCGGGGGGACAATGAGCAGTTCTTC.